This T cell receptor (beta chain) appears in the sequencing data of a study of identical twins. Notes on the study in general: Abundant beta clonotypes from cord blood bore fewer insertions; memory repertoires lacked this pattern.

cDNA molecules carried unique molecular identifiers, and template switching added a universal primer site. TCRdb re-analysed the 5' RACE reads in MiXCR, keeping a single row per CDR3 protein. This sample carries 1.5 million to 2 million distinct CDR3 sequences, about 30% of them seen once, and the ten largest clones take under 0.35%. This CDR3 comprises 15 residues. Per the germline V gene, CDR1 is SGDLS and CDR2 is YYNGEE. Trimming pared 2 bases from V and 2 bases from J, leaving 11 bases between. Points on this clonotype: Its antigen remains unknown.

Donors were all healthy Caucasians. Sequencing was carried out using cord blood. The chain is built from TRBV9 and TRBJ2-1, with D possibly matching TRBD2 (7 bases). This receptor was identified in a newborn girl in good health. The CDR3 nucleotides are TGTGCCAGCAGCGTTTTCGGGGGGCCCTACAATGAGCAGTTCTTC. Translated: CASSVFGGPYNEQFF.